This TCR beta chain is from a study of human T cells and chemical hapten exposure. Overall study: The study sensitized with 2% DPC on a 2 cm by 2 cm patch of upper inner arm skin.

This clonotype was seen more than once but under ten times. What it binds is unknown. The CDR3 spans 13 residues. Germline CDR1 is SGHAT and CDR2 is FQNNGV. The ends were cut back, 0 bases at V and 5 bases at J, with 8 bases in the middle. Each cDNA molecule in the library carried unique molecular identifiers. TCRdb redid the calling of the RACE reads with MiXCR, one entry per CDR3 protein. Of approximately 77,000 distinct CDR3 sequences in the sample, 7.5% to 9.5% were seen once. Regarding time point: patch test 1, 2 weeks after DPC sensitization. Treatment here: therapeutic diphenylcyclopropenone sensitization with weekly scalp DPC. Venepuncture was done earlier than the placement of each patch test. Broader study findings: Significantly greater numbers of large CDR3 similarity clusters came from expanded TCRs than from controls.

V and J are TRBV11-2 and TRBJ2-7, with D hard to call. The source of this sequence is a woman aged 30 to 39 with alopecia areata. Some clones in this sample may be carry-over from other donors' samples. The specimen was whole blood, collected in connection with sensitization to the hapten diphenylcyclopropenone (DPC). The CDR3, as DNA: TGTGCCAGCAGCTTAGAAGCCAGCGACGAGCAGTACTTC. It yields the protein CASSLEASDEQYF.